Below, 23 T cell receptor beta chains from the same sample are listed, as sequenced in a study of shared clonotypes between healthy human individuals (dated by TCRdb to 2020 to 2021). Library preparation was by the immunoSEQ multiplex PCR assay. This immuneACCESS table, as held by TCRdb, lists in-frame sequences with V and J called but not all clones. Of the missing ones, under half trace to an unresolved V gene in checked studies; the others have no known cause. The sample table lists roughly 2,000,000 clones, just over 90% of them with a count of one. Around 1.7% of the sample belongs to the ten largest clones. CD8 naive samples were obtained by positive selection for CCR7 among CD45RO-negative cells, yielding a CD45RA+CCR7+ population from which TemRA cells were excluded. The sample comprised naive CD8+ T cells from PBMCs. Explained via the paper, the cell subset or site label denotes: CD45RA+CCR7+. All receptors derive from a young man in good health. Some clones in this sample may be carry-over from other donors' samples.

This clone was counted once. This chain joins TRBV2 and TRBJ1-2; TRBD1 might be the D (5 bases). V was clipped by 2 bases and J by 2 bases, with 12 bases between them. The CDR3 extends over 15 amino acids. Germline lookup yields CDR1 SNHLY and CDR2 FYNNEI. CDR3 amino acids: CASSEIGEENYGYTF. For the CDR3, the DNA is TGTGCCAGCAGTGAAATAGGGGAGGAAAACTATGGCTACACCTTC.

V usage is TRBV5-4 and J usage is TRBJ2-7; D call uncertain. V was cut by 3 bases and J by 1 base, with 8 bases left in between. Germline values: CDR1 SGHNT, CDR2 YYREEE (reference sequence). The CDR3 loop spans 13 amino acids. Here the CDR3 reads CASSSVESYEQYF. CDR3 DNA: TGTGCCAGCAGCTCTGTGGAGTCCTACGAGCAGTACTTC.

This clone was seen once. The chain uses TRBV27 and TRBJ2-7, with a tentative D call TRBD2 (7 bases). V lost 3 bases to trimming and J lost 6 bases, with 15 bases between them. This CDR3 spans 14 amino acids. Germline CDR1 reads MNHEY; CDR2 reads SMNVEV (reference sequence). This CDR3 reads CASSLRGRGSEQYF. The CDR3 nucleotides are TGTGCCAGCAGTTTGAGAGGGAGGGGGTCCGAGCAGTACTTC.

The genes are TRBV5-6 and TRBJ1-5; D is unclear. V was trimmed by 0 bases and J by 7 bases, leaving 14 bases between them. This CDR3 region has 15 residues. Germline loops: CDR1 SGHDT, CDR2 YYEEEE. CDR3 DNA: TGTGCCAGCAGCTTGGGGGTACCCCGAGGCCAGCCCCAGCATTTT. Translating it yields CASSLGVPRGQPQHF. Supplemented by reference TRBV5-6 and TRBJ1-5, the full variable domain reads DAGVTQSPTHLIKTRGQQVTLRCSPKSGHDTVSWYQQALGQGPQFIFQYYEEEERQRGNFPDRFSGHQFPNYSSELNVNALLLGDSALYLCASSLGVPRGQPQHFGDGTRLSIL.

Only one count was recorded for this clone. The J gene is TRBJ2-5, the V gene TRBV27; weak D call: TRBD1 (6 bases). Trimming took 5 bases from V and 5 from J, leaving 24 bases between them. CDR1 MNHEY and CDR2 SMNVEV come from the germline V gene (reference sequence). CDR3 length equals 17 residues. The CDR3 region has the DNA TGTGCCAGCAGTCCAATATTCCGAACAGGGTCCGGGGAGACCCAGTACTTC. Protein product: CASSPIFRTGSGETQYF.

The V gene is TRBV5-1, the J gene TRBJ1-1, with TRBD1 matching over 7 bases. After removal of 0 bases from V and 0 bases from J, the junction contained 11 bases not matched to a gene. This CDR3 comprises 18 residues. Germline V gives CDR1 SGHRS, CDR2 YFSETQ. CDR3 bases: TGCGCCAGCAGCTTGGCGGACAGGCATCTCTTTATGAACACTGAAGCTTTCTTT. Encoded protein: CASSLADRHLFMNTEAFF.

This clone was detected only a few times. The sample holds other DNA sequences that translate to the same CDR3. The rearrangement uses TRBV9 and TRBJ1-1; D may be TRBD1 (5 bases). The CDR3 loop spans 13 amino acids. V lost 0 bases to trimming and J lost 3 bases, with 6 bases between them. CDR1 SGDLS and CDR2 YYNGEE come from the germline V gene. The CDR3, as DNA: TGTGCCAGCAGCGTAGTGGGGCACACTGAAGCTTTCTTT. Protein product: CASSVVGHTEAFF.

The chain employs TRBV7-2 and TRBJ2-3, with D unclear. V was trimmed by 1 base and J by 2 bases, leaving 7 bases between them. The CDR3 spans 14 residues. CDR1 and CDR2 from the germline V gene are SGHTA and FQGNSA. The CDR3 DNA sequence: TGTGCCAGCAGCTTAGTCTTGACCACAGATACGCAGTATTTT. It yields the protein CASSLVLTTDTQYF.

The gene calls are TRBV15 and TRBJ2-1, with D tentatively TRBD1 (5 bases). The CDR3 has 21 residues. The V gene's germline CDR1 is LNHNV and CDR2 YYDKDF (reference sequence). The ends were cut back, 3 bases at V and 13 bases at J, with 40 bases in the middle. The CDR3 loop is CATSRAPGHFEVQPDWNGQFF. DNA of the CDR3: TGTGCCACCAGCAGGGCACCCGGACACTTTGAGGTCCAGCCGGATTGGAATGGACAGTTCTTC.

The chain combines TRBV13 with TRBJ2-5; D not certain. Per germline, CDR1 PRHDT and CDR2 FYEKMQ (reference sequence). V lost 1 base and J lost 5, with 14 bases in between. The CDR3 runs to 15 residues. CDR3 bases: TGTGCCAGCAGCTTAGATGGTGGCCTACCCGAGACCCAGTACTTC. Encoded protein: CASSLDGGLPETQYF.

The chain combines TRBV28 with TRBJ2-1; maybe TRBD1 (5 bases). The CDR3 has 17 residues. In germline, CDR1 is MDHEN, CDR2 SYDVKM. V was shortened by 2 bases and J by 0 bases, with 14 bases between the two germline ends. The CDR3 DNA is TGTGCCAGCAGTTTAATGGGGCGAACCAGCTCCTACAATGAGCAGTTCTTC. It specifies CASSLMGRTSSYNEQFF.

This chain connects TRBV6-5 to TRBJ1-1, with 7 bases fitting TRBD1. The CDR3 length is 15 residues. CDR1 is MNHEY and CDR2 is SVGAGI in the germline V gene. V lost 2 bases to trimming and J lost 7 bases; unmatched junction nucleotides: 10. In DNA form, the CDR3 reads TGTGCCAGCAGTTACCCCCATGGGGACAGCCGTGAAGCTTTCTTT. It translates to CASSYPHGDSREAFF.

The chain recombines TRBV27 with TRBJ2-7, with 9 bases aligning to TRBD2. The J segment lost 2 bases and the V segment lost 3 bases, leaving 5 bases of the junction unmatched. This CDR3 contains 15 residues. CDR1 is MNHEY and CDR2 is SMNVEV in the germline V gene (reference sequence). The chain's CDR3 is CASSLIAGVPYEQYF. The CDR3, as DNA: TGTGCCAGCAGTTTGATAGCGGGAGTACCCTACGAGCAGTACTTC.

The chain has TRBV13 and TRBJ2-2, with TRBD1 matching over 10 bases. V lost 4 bases, J lost 8 bases, and 4 bases stayed unmatched. The CDR3 is 14 amino acids. Germline lookup yields CDR1 PRHDT and CDR2 FYEKMQ (reference sequence). CDR3 coding DNA: TGTGCCAGCAGCTCTCGGGACAGGGGTGGGGAGCTGTTTTTT. Translation: CASSSRDRGGELFF.

V gene TRBV27 combines with J gene TRBJ1-3, with TRBD1 as a possible D gene (6 bases). The CDR3 has 15 residues. V was trimmed by 4 bases and J by 2 bases, leaving 12 bases between them. Germline-derived CDR1 and CDR2 are MNHEY and SMNVEV (reference sequence). CDR3 DNA: TGTGCCAGCAGTTACAGGGCCTCAGCTGGAAACACCATATATTTT. It specifies CASSYRASAGNTIYF.

The genes are TRBV5-1 and TRBJ2-7; 12 nucleotides match TRBD2. Germline assignment: CDR1 SGHRS and CDR2 YFSETQ. V lost 4 bases to trimming and J lost 7 bases; unmatched junction nucleotides: 15. The CDR3 extends over 17 amino acids. The CDR3 DNA follows: TGCGCCAGCAGCCAAAGGGAAAGACTAGCGGGAGATAGGGAGCAGTACTTC. Its translation: CASSQRERLAGDREQYF.

V and J are TRBV7-3 and TRBJ2-1; 8 bases fit TRBD2. CDR1 and CDR2 from the germline V gene are SGHTA and FQGTGA. V was pared by 5 bases and J by 1 base, with 7 bases of the junction left unmatched. The CDR3 is made up of 16 amino acids. CDR3 in amino acids: CASSPRLARSYNEQFF. The CDR3 DNA reads as TGTGCCAGCAGCCCGAGACTAGCGAGGTCCTACAATGAGCAGTTCTTC.

The CDR3 reads CASSEVGQDGYTF. DNA for the CDR3: TGTGCCAGCAGTGAAGTGGGGCAGGATGGCTACACCTTC. This chain links TRBV2 with TRBJ1-2; possible D gene TRBD1, 5 bases. Per the germline V gene, CDR1 is SNHLY and CDR2 is FYNNEI. This CDR3 has 13 amino acids. V gave up 1 base and J gave up 6 bases, with 9 bases separating them.

The count of this clone is one. The chain uses TRBV27 and TRBJ1-2; 9 bases are shared with TRBD1. V was clipped by 4 bases and J by 6 bases; unmatched bases: 9. Germline CDR1 and CDR2: MNHEY and SMNVEV (reference sequence). The CDR3 extends over 15 amino acids. The CDR3 sequence is CASSSRDRVSDGYTF. In DNA form, the CDR3 reads TGTGCCAGCAGTTCCCGGGACAGGGTTAGCGATGGCTACACCTTC.

This chain links TRBV7-9 with TRBJ2-7; TRBD1 agrees at 9 bases. V lost 5 bases to trimming and J lost 2 bases; unmatched junction nucleotides: 7. Germline V CDR1 and CDR2: SEHNR, FQNEAQ (reference sequence). The CDR3 consists of 15 residues. This CDR3 is CASSPRGDRAYEQYF. The CDR3 DNA reads as TGTGCCAGCAGCCCACGGGGGGACAGGGCCTACGAGCAGTACTTC.

A note on this clone: The identical CDR3 is also encoded by other nucleotide sequences in the sample. Here the CDR3 reads CSVGQGSSGANVLTF. DNA of the CDR3: TGCAGCGTTGGTCAGGGGAGCTCTGGGGCCAACGTCCTGACTTTC. The gene calls are TRBV29-1 and TRBJ2-6, with a tentative D call TRBD1 (6 bases). Germline CDR1 reads SQVTM; CDR2 reads ANQGSEA. V was trimmed by 4 bases and J by 0 bases, leaving 10 bases between them. CDR3 length: 15 residues.

This clone was found once. The CDR3 DNA sequence: TGTGCCAGCAGCTTGGTTTCCTACGAGCAGTACTTC. This codes for CASSLVSYEQYF. The chain recombines TRBV5-5 with TRBJ2-7; D uncertain. The CDR3 consists of 12 residues. Germline V gene lookup returns CDR1 SGHKS and CDR2 YYEKEE (reference sequence). Trimming shortened V by 0 bases and J by 1 base, and 2 bases separated the two germline ends.

A note on this clone: The same CDR3 also results from other DNA sequences found in this sample. CDR3 in amino acids: CASSDGYEQYF. The DNA of the CDR3 is TGTGCCAGCAGCGACGGCTACGAGCAGTACTTC. This chain uses TRBV6-4 with TRBJ2-7; D is unclear. CDR1 and CDR2 (germline): MRHNA, SNTAGT. V lost 6 bases to trimming and J lost 3 bases, with 6 bases between them. The CDR3 length is 11 residues.